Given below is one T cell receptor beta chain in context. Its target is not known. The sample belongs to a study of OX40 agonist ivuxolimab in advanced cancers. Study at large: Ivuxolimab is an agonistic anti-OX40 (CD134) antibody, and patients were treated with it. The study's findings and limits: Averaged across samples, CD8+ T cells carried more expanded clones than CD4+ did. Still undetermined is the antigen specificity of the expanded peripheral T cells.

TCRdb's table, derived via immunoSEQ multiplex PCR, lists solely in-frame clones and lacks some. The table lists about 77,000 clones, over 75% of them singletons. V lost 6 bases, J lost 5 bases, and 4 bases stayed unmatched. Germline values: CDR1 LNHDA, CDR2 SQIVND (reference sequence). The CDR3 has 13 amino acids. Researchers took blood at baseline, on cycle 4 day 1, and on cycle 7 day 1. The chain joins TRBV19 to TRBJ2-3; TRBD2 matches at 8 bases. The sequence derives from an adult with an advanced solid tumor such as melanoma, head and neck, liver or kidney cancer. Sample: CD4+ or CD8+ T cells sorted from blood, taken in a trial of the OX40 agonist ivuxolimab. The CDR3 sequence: CASRVAGQDTQYF. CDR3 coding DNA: TGTGCCAGTAGAGTAGCGGGGCAAGATACGCAGTATTTT. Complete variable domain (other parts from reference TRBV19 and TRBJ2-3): DGGITQSPKYLFRKEGQNVTLSCEQNLNHDAMYWYRQDPGQGLRLIYYSQIVNDFQKGDIAEGYSVSREKKESFPLTVTSAQKNPTAFYLCASRVAGQDTQYFGPGTRLTVL.